What follows are 20 T cell receptor beta chains derived from one specimen sequenced in a study of T cells in Graves' hyperthyroidism and ophthalmopathy (dated by TCRdb to the late 2010s). Libraries were built with multiplex PCR. TCRdb names Illumina HiSeq 2000 as the instrument used. The TCR beta CDR3 regions were amplified from RNA transcripts. A first-round RT-PCR of the TCR CDR3 used the HTBI primer set with the Qiagen OneStep RT-PCR kit. The public reads were run again by TCRdb, first through fastp at Q25 and then through MiXCR, and only productive beta chains were kept. Each CDR3 protein appears once, grouped with its most common genes and DNA. The sample table shows a few hundred thousand distinct CDR3 sequences, and more than 45% are seen once. The ten most abundant clones make up 8.2% of the sample. Sample: peripheral blood or thyroid tissue (not recorded which). All receptors derive from a woman under 30 with Graves' hyperthyroidism. Donor details come from another sample of the same person, matched by shared clones.

This chain links TRBV20-1 with TRBJ2-5, with a possible D match to TRBD1 (6 bases). The CDR3 sequence is 15 residues long. V was shortened by 3 bases and J by 9 bases, with 23 bases between the two germline ends. In germline, CDR1 is DFQATT, CDR2 SNEGSKA (reference sequence). In DNA form, the CDR3 reads TGCAGTGCTAGTTCACAGGGTGAGGGCAATCAGCCCCAGTACTTC. Encoded protein: CSASSQGEGNQPQYF.

The chain employs TRBV9 and TRBJ1-1; 7 bases match TRBD1. V gave up 7 bases and J gave up 8 bases; unmatched junction bases: 8. The CDR3 consists of 12 residues. Germline lookup yields CDR1 SGDLS and CDR2 YYNGEE. The CDR3 DNA reads TGTGCCAGCGGCTTTCAGGGGGGGGAAGCTTTCTTT. Protein: CASGFQGGEAFF.

The CDR3 reads CASSLPGTGTNYGYTF. The CDR3 DNA sequence: TGCGCCAGCAGCTTGCCCGGGACAGGGACCAACTATGGCTACACCTTC. The V gene is TRBV5-1, the J gene TRBJ1-2, with TRBD1 matching over 9 bases. V was clipped by 1 base and J by 2 bases; unmatched bases: 6. The CDR3 covers 16 residues. Germline V lookup: CDR1 SGHRS, CDR2 YFSETQ.

This sequence joins TRBV29-1 and TRBJ2-6; no clear D gene. From germline, CDR1 is SQVTM and CDR2 ANQGSEA. There are 13 residues in the CDR3. V was shortened by 6 bases and J by 4 bases, with 10 bases between the two germline ends. CDR3 sequence reads: CSVRLTGANVLTF. CDR3 nucleotides: TGCAGCGTACGTTTGACAGGGGCCAACGTCCTGACTTTC.

This clonotype has only a few counts. The chain has TRBV6-5 and TRBJ2-5; D gene unclear. CDR3 length: 13 residues. Between the trimmed V and J ends, which lost 0 bases and 5 bases, there was a span of 7 bases. Germline CDR1 MNHEY, CDR2 SVGAGI. CDR3 coding DNA: TGTGCCAGCAGTTACTCACATAGGGAGACCCAGTACTTC. Translated, it gives CASSYSHRETQYF.

This clonotype turned up a few times. V is TRBV2 and J is TRBJ1-6; 7 bases are shared with TRBD1. The CDR3 spans 17 residues. V was pared by 5 bases and J by 7 bases, with 14 bases of the junction left unmatched. Germline-derived CDR1 and CDR2 are SNHLY and FYNNEI. The CDR3, as DNA: TGTGCCAGCAGTTTCCAAAGCGGGACAGAGGCAAATTCACCCCTCCACTTT. It is translated as CASSFQSGTEANSPLHF.

This clonotype was seen ten or more times. The chain links TRBV10-3 to TRBJ2-5; no firm D call. Deletions cut 0 bases from V and 5 bases from J, with 10 bases between. Per germline, CDR1 ENHRY and CDR2 SYGVKD. The CDR3 is made up of 14 amino acids. The CDR3 sequence: CAISESVDSETQYF. The CDR3 region has the DNA TGTGCCATCAGTGAGTCGGTGGATTCGGAGACCCAGTACTTC.

This chain links TRBV29-1 with TRBJ1-2, with D unclear. Germline V gene lookup returns CDR1 SQVTM and CDR2 ANQGSEA. V was trimmed by 4 bases and J by 6 bases, leaving 18 bases between them. The CDR3 is 14 residues long. CDR3 region: CSVGVDSGNHGYTF. CDR3 nucleotides: TGCAGCGTTGGTGTAGACTCGGGCAATCATGGCTACACCTTC.

To note about this clonotype: Being one base from a much bigger clone, this may be a read error. The genes are TRBV20-1 and TRBJ2-7; 12 nucleotides agree with TRBD2. V was pared by 6 bases and J by 5 bases, with 5 bases of the junction left unmatched. Germline values: CDR1 DFQATT, CDR2 SNEGSKA (reference sequence). There are 13 residues in the CDR3. DNA of the CDR3: TGCAGTGCCGCTCGGACTAGCGGGAACGAGCAGTACTTC. It translates to CSAARTSGNEQYF.

The chain links TRBV7-2 to TRBJ1-1; D perhaps matches TRBD1 (5 bases). The V end was cut by 5 bases, the J end by 1 base, with 17 bases between. CDR3 length: 16 residues. Germline-derived CDR1 and CDR2 are SGHTA and FQGNSA. CDR3 residues: CASSPPPAGRNTEAFF. The CDR3 nucleotides read TGTGCCAGCAGCCCCCCCCCGGCAGGGAGGAACACTGAAGCTTTCTTT.

This clonotype was picked up many times. This chain uses TRBV20-1 with TRBJ2-7, with 7 bases aligning to TRBD2. The J segment lost 2 bases and the V segment lost 3 bases, leaving 4 bases of the junction unmatched. CDR3 length: 13 residues. Per germline, CDR1 DFQATT and CDR2 SNEGSKA (reference sequence). CDR3 sequence: CSARPAGPYEQYF. The CDR3 DNA follows: TGCAGTGCTAGGCCAGCGGGACCCTACGAGCAGTACTTC.

The gene calls are TRBV10-3 and TRBJ1-2; possible D gene TRBD1, 6 bases. The CDR3 runs to 13 residues. The germline CDR1 and CDR2 sequences are ENHRY and SYGVKD. V lost 11 bases, J lost 4 bases, and 17 bases lay in between. CDR3 sequence: CARKNREGYGYTF. CDR3 coding DNA: TGTGCCCGCAAAAACAGGGAAGGCTATGGCTACACCTTC.

A note on this clonotype: It may be a read error: a sequence one base away is much more abundant. Here the CDR3 omits its conserved ending phenylalanine or tryptophan, so a read error is the likely source. This chain uses TRBV2 with TRBJ1-5; D is possibly TRBD1 (5 bases). The CDR3 length is 15 residues. CDR1 is SNHLY, CDR2 FYNNEI, per germline. With 6 bases removed from V and 7 bases from J, the gap between germline ends came to 19 bases. CDR3 region: CASSPLRGERQPQHS. DNA for the CDR3: TGTGCCAGCAGCCCCTTAAGGGGCGAGCGGCAGCCCCAGCATTCT.

Of note for this clonotype: One junction end disagrees with the germline gene, perhaps due to a read error. This chain links TRBV7-9 with TRBJ2-7, with D hard to call. The CDR3 runs to 16 residues. The germline gives CDR1 SEHNR, CDR2 FQNEAQ (reference sequence). CDR3 residues: CASSVSPSNLANEQCF. CDR3 DNA: TGTGCCAGCAGCGTCAGCCCCTCGAACTTGGCGAACGAGCAGTGCTTC.

This clonotype appeared many times. The V and J genes are TRBV25-1 and TRBJ1-2, with D unresolved. Trimming stripped 1 base from V and 1 base from J, with 7 bases between. The CDR3 length is 14 residues. CDR1 is MGHDK, CDR2 SYGVNS, per germline. CDR3 nucleotides: TGTGCCAGCAGTGAATTCGAGTTTAACTATGGCTACACCTTC. Its protein is CASSEFEFNYGYTF.

V usage is TRBV10-3 and J usage is TRBJ2-1; D is uncertain. Germline V gene sequence: CDR1 ENHRY, CDR2 SYGVKD. This CDR3 comprises 15 residues. The ends were cut back, 0 bases at V and 8 bases at J, with 14 bases in the middle. CDR3 nucleotide sequence: TGTGCCATCAGTGAGTCAGGCCCCTCGTTCGATGAGCAGTTCTTC. Its translation is CAISESGPSFDEQFF.

J is TRBJ2-7 and V is TRBV15, with D tentatively TRBD1 or TRBD2 (5 bases each). Germline V gene sequence: CDR1 LNHNV, CDR2 YYDKDF (reference sequence). The CDR3 loop spans 14 amino acids. The V gene lost 3 bases and the J gene lost 3 bases, with 12 bases spanning the gap. In DNA form, the CDR3 reads TGTGCCACCAGCAGCTTGGGACGATTCTACGAGCAGTACTTC. Translated: CATSSLGRFYEQYF.

This clonotype was seen ten or more times. This rearrangement joins TRBV29-1 to TRBJ1-2; D is perhaps TRBD1 (6 bases). Germline CDR1 and CDR2: SQVTM and ANQGSEA. The CDR3 has 14 amino acids. V gave up 4 bases and J gave up 6 bases, with 18 bases separating them. As DNA, the CDR3 is TGCAGCGTTGTCGAAGGGGGGCTAACTGATGGCTACACCTTC. It codes for CSVVEGGLTDGYTF.

This chain uses TRBV7-9 with TRBJ2-2, with D uncertain. V gave up 2 bases and J gave up 6 bases, with 10 bases separating them. There are 14 residues in the CDR3. The germline V gene has CDR1 SEHNR and CDR2 FQNEAQ (reference sequence). The CDR3 reads CASSLSVGSGELFF. CDR3 nucleotides: TGTGCCAGCAGCTTATCCGTGGGTTCCGGGGAGCTGTTTTTT. Supplemented by reference TRBV7-9 and TRBJ2-2, the full variable domain reads DTGVSQNPRHKITKRGQNVTFRCDPISEHNRLYWYRQTLGQGPEFLTYFQNEAQLEKSRLLSDRFSAERPKGSFSTLEIQRTEQGDSAMYLCASSLSVGSGELFFGEGSRLTVL.

The chain joins TRBV24-1 to TRBJ2-3; D is unresolved. V was cut by 4 bases and J by 0 bases, with 13 bases left in between. Germline-derived CDR1 and CDR2 are KGHDR and SFDVKD. The CDR3 is 16 amino acids. The CDR3 DNA sequence: TGTGCCACCAGTGACCGCCGGACCGACAGCACAGATACGCAGTATTTT. It is translated as CATSDRRTDSTDTQYF.